The present T cell receptor beta chain was sequenced within a study of technical replicates of blood from several donors. Libraries were prepared by immunoSEQ multiplex PCR; TCRdb keeps only in-frame clonotypes and omits some of them. In the table there are about 66,000 clones, approximately 87% of which are singletons. CDR1 and CDR2 from the germline V gene are SGHTA and FQGTGA. Unmatched junction bases numbered 6, after V lost 6 bases and J lost 9 bases. This CDR3 is built from 13 residues. The specimen sequenced was PBMCs. The chain is built from TRBV7-3 and TRBJ2-1; TRBD2 agrees at 9 bases. The source is a human donor in good health. Some clones in this sample may be carry-over from other donors' samples. The CDR3 region has the DNA TGTGCCAGCAGGATCCATAGCGGGGGTGAGCAGTTCTTC. The encoded protein is CASRIHSGGEQFF.